This TCR beta chain was retrieved from a study of post-analysis software for immune sequencing data. Study-wide context: Disease trajectories encompassed relapsing-remitting, secondary progressive and progressive-relapsing multiple sclerosis.

Whole-study findings and limits: Patients carried roughly 5 TRBV segments more frequently than controls did, and TRBV5-6, TRBV5-1 and TRBV20-1 were among them. Controls showed significantly higher normalized Chao1 diversity than did multiple sclerosis patients. Strong co-clustering by F measure was seen for same-batch samples.

Comment on this clonotype: What it recognizes is unknown.

Presence of unique molecular identifiers characterized the TCR beta cDNA libraries. Some 500,000 cDNA molecules were obtained per 1 to 10 million input T cells. TCRdb recomputed calls from the PCR reads with MiXCR, one row per CDR3 protein. The sample records 700,000 to 900,000 distinct CDR3 sequences, 35% to 55% being singletons. The germline CDR1 and CDR2 sequences are LGHDT and YNNKEL (reference sequence). The CDR3 runs to 17 residues. After removal of 0 bases from V and 4 bases from J, the junction contained 9 bases not matched to a gene. The sequencing sample was made of blood. The sequence was obtained from a girl between 10 and 17 years old with multiple sclerosis. This chain links TRBV3-1 with TRBJ2-5, with 9 nucleotides matching TRBD2. The CDR3 nucleotides read TGTGCCAGCAGCCAAGACATGGCGGGAGGGCCGGCAGAGACCCAGTACTTC. Protein: CASSQDMAGGPAETQYF.